Listed here is a single TCR beta chain. The antigen it binds to is not known. Base qualities are not at hand, and no much larger clone is one base apart. Each collaborating institution followed its own protocols to collect whole blood in K2EDTA tubes. Collaborator samples were shipped for TCRbeta analysis as frozen whole blood, isolated PBMCs, or DNA extracted from either sample type. The germline V gene provides CDR1 MDHEN and CDR2 SYDVKM. Counted from cysteine to phenylalanine, this CDR3 has 15 amino acids. The only DNA kept is the CDR3, 45 bases in frame from the first base. V sheds 6 bases and J sheds 0 bases, leaving 11 bases between their ends. TCRbeta CDR3 regions were amplified from genomic DNA by means of the immunoSEQ Assay, a bias-controlled multiplex PCR. Per the authors' processing: The number of nucleated cells in each sample was estimated from the amplification of reference gene primers within the assay. To quantify the absolute abundance of each unique TCRbeta CDR3 rearrangement, sequence reads were collapsed and filtered. Productive Simpson clonality was computed per sample as the square root of Simpson's diversity index over productive rearrangements. In TCRdb, the immuneACCESS table is reduced to in-frame sequences with V and J assigned. These tables do not hold every clone; where another copy was compared, an unresolved V gene accounts for under half, and the others remain unexplained. V, J and clone size reflect that table, while D and trimming were determined from the DNA. The sample table records tens of thousands of clones; approximately 78% of these occur just once. The ten largest account for just under 15% of the sample.

The entry originates in a study of blood T cell repertoires in COVID-19 (dated by TCRdb to 2018 to 2020). About the full investigation: Samples from collaborators originated in the United States, Italy and Spain and spanned both the acute and convalescent phases of COVID-19. Sample metadata almost always included a de-identified subject ID, COVID-19 status, age in years and sex. The repertoires were released in a freely available public database intended as a resource for research on the immune response to SARS-CoV-2. Where HLA class I and class II types were available, the types were taken from metadata supplied by the sample provider, not from assay-based typing. Samples were obtained from the ongoing ImmuneRACE study (first 160 participants) and from 1,254 subjects provided by 6 global collaborators. Subjects who had been exposed to COVID-19, were actively infected with it, or had recovered from it provided the deeply sampled blood TCRbeta repertoires that made up the dataset. The material from the prospective study consisted of cDNA or gDNA derived from T cells, B-cell-depleted T cells, or PBMCs. On the study overall, not on this receptor specifically: The amount of clinical and demographic metadata varied by source and participant and was provided uncurated.

This receptor was identified in a man older than 75 with acute or convalescent COVID-19. The sequence links TRBV28 to TRBJ1-4; the best D guess is TRBD1, with 5 bases matching. The source material was peripheral blood. The CDR3 reads CASRVGPATNEKLFF. The DNA reads as follows: TGTGCCAGCAGAGTGGGGCCAGCAACTAATGAAAAACTGTTTTTT. The reference TRBV28 and TRBJ1-4 proteins fill in what lies around the CDR3, so the full variable domain reads DVKVTQSSRYLVKRTGEKVFLECVQDMDHENMFWYRQDPGLGLRLIYFSYDVKMKEKGDIPEGYSVSREKKERFSLILESASTNQTSMYLCASRVGPATNEKLFFGSGTQLSVL.